The T cell receptor beta chain described here comes from a study of T cell responses to AZD1222 COVID-19 vaccine. With regard to this clone: Its antigen is undetermined.

TCRdb keeps only in-frame clones here, not all; method: immunoSEQ multiplex PCR. Among around 250,000 clones listed, approximately 95% were seen once. The CDR3 is 15 residues long. Per germline, CDR1 KGHSH and CDR2 LQKENI. V lost 2 bases and J lost 3; bases outside the gene matches: 7. General study results and limits: Along spike, vaccine-associated CD4 TCRs were found throughout, with dominance at 160-218 and 743-854. Within unmutated variant regions lay the reported targets of nearly half of spike-specific TCRs. Samples come after the peak T cell response, not at day 14. Donors in the cohort were predominantly white British and more often female, and clonal diversity was possibly underestimated.

Sequencing used peripheral blood, obtained on day 0 of AZD1222 vaccination. The gene calls are TRBV18 and TRBJ2-7; 7 positions match TRBD2. This receptor was obtained from an adult in good health. CDR3 nucleotide sequence: TGTGCCAGCTCACCAGGACTAGTTTCCCGCTACGAGCAGTACTTC. Its protein product is CASSPGLVSRYEQYF.